Listed here are 5 T cell receptor beta chains from one sample, sequenced in a study of OX40 agonist ivuxolimab in advanced cancers. Measured with immunoSEQ multiplex PCR; TCRdb has only the in-frame clones, and not every one. The table records tens of thousands of clones, approximately 90% of them present only once. The material was CD4+ or CD8+ T cells sorted from blood, obtained in a trial of the OX40 agonist ivuxolimab. Every receptor here comes from an adult with an advanced solid tumor such as melanoma, head and neck, liver or kidney cancer.

V usage is TRBV5-5 and J usage is TRBJ2-1, with TRBD1 as a possible D gene (5 bases). Per germline, CDR1 SGHKS and CDR2 YYEKEE (reference sequence). Between the trimmed V and J ends, which lost 0 bases and 6 bases, there was a span of 13 bases. CDR3 length equals 15 residues. The CDR3 bases are TGTGCCAGCAGCTTGGGAGTGGCTCAGGGCAATGAGCAGTTCTTC. It translates to CASSLGVAQGNEQFF.

The CDR3 protein is CASRGTGANEQFF. The CDR3 DNA is TGCGCCAGCAGGGGAACCGGGGCCAATGAGCAGTTCTTC. The V call is TRBV5-1, the J call TRBJ2-1; D is perhaps TRBD1 or TRBD2 (5 bases each). Germline V gene data show CDR1 as SGHRS and CDR2 as YFSETQ. Trimming left V 5 bases short and J 6 bases short, with 12 bases between. CDR3 length: 13 residues.

A few counts support this clone. The chain joins TRBV19 to TRBJ2-7, with 9 bases lining up with TRBD1. The V gene end was trimmed by 2 bases and the J gene end by 6 bases; junction bases not matched to a gene: 8. Germline V gene data show CDR1 as LNHDA and CDR2 as SQIVND (reference sequence). This CDR3 has 15 amino acids. CDR3 amino acids: CASSISRTGAAEQYF. DNA of the CDR3: TGTGCCAGTAGTATATCAAGGACAGGGGCGGCCGAGCAGTACTTC.

This clone showed up just once. Here the CDR3 DNA reads TGTGCCAGCAGTTACAGACAGGGTACGGGGGAGACCCAGTACTTC. It codes for CASSYRQGTGETQYF. The chain couples TRBV6-5 to TRBJ2-5; 7 bases fit TRBD1. There are 15 residues in the CDR3. Per germline, CDR1 MNHEY and CDR2 SVGAGI. Trimming cost V 2 bases and J 5 bases; bases outside gene matches: 8.

The chain has TRBV28 and TRBJ2-7, with D unclear. The V end was cut by 6 bases, the J end by 6 bases, with 15 bases between. Germline-derived CDR1 and CDR2 are MDHEN and SYDVKM. CDR3 length: 13 residues. Here the CDR3 DNA reads TGTGCCAGCAGGGTGGAAGTATCCGGCGAGCAGTACTTC. Translation: CASRVEVSGEQYF.